The 12 T cell receptor beta chains in this list originate from one sample, sequenced in a study of OX40 agonist ivuxolimab in advanced cancers. Produced via immunoSEQ multiplex PCR; TCRdb's table is partial and in-frame only. Seen here are around 85,000 clones, about 90% observed once, and the top ten hold about 1.7%. Sequences were derived from CD4+ or CD8+ T cells sorted from blood, sampled in a trial of the OX40 agonist ivuxolimab. These receptors were obtained from an adult with an advanced solid tumor such as melanoma, head and neck, liver or kidney cancer.

The V and J genes are TRBV10-3 and TRBJ2-7; D might be TRBD2 (5 bases). Looked up from germline, CDR1 is ENHRY and CDR2 is SYGVKD. The CDR3 is 13 residues long. V was shortened by 6 bases and J by 6 bases, with 15 bases between the two germline ends. CDR3 DNA: TGTGCCATCAGGGGTACCCAACGGGGCGAGCAGTACTTC. It encodes CAIRGTQRGEQYF.

This sequence joins TRBV6-5 and TRBJ2-2; D is ambiguous. The germline V and J ends were trimmed by 2 bases and 4 bases, with 8 bases remaining between them. The CDR3 consists of 14 residues. Germline loops: CDR1 MNHEY, CDR2 SVGAGI. DNA for the CDR3: TGTGCCAGCAGTTACCCCCCTCCCACCGGGGAGCTGTTTTTT. This encodes CASSYPPPTGELFF.

The chain links TRBV28 to TRBJ2-7; 8 bases match TRBD1. This CDR3 is 13 amino acids long. The germline gives CDR1 MDHEN, CDR2 SYDVKM. Losses at the gene ends were 5 bases for V and 4 bases for J; bases not matched to a gene: 4. The CDR3 region is CASSGTGGYEQYF. The CDR3 coding sequence is TGTGCCAGCAGTGGGACAGGTGGGTACGAGCAGTACTTC.

The rearrangement links TRBV5-1 to TRBJ2-4, with D perhaps assigned TRBD1 or TRBD2 (5 bases each). The CDR3 contains 19 residues. V lost 1 base and J lost 3, with 23 bases in between. Germline CDR1 reads SGHRS; CDR2 reads YFSETQ. CDR3 residues: CASSLRGTLQAAIKNIQYF. Written as DNA, the CDR3 is TGCGCCAGCAGCTTGAGAGGGACCCTACAGGCGGCGATCAAAAACATTCAGTACTTC. The variable domain in full, completed from reference TRBV5-1 and TRBJ2-4, reads KAGVTQTPRYLIKTRGQQVTLSCSPISGHRSVSWYQQTPGQGLQFLFEYFSETQRNKGNFPGRFSGRQFSNSRSEMNVSTLELGDSALYLCASSLRGTLQAAIKNIQYFGAGTRLSVL.

J is TRBJ2-2 and V is TRBV5-4, with TRBD2 matching over 8 bases. Germline V lookup: CDR1 SGHNT, CDR2 YYREEE (reference sequence). Trimming took 4 bases from V and 1 from J; bases not matched to a gene: 6. This CDR3 spans 16 amino acids. The CDR3 DNA reads TGTGCCAGCAGCCCCGGCCGGGGGGGGAACACCGGGGAGCTGTTTTTT. This gives the protein CASSPGRGGNTGELFF.

This clone was seen once. The junction departs from the called germline gene at one end, perhaps through a read error. V is TRBV9 and J is TRBJ2-7; D assignment may be TRBD1 or TRBD2 (6 bases each). Germline CDR1 reads SGDLS; CDR2 reads YYNGEE. The CDR3 runs 15 residues. The CDR3 spells CASSVATGGSHEQYF. CDR3 nucleotide sequence: TGTGCCAGCAGCGTAGCTACCGGGGGCTCCCACGAGCAGTACTTC.

V and J are TRBV7-6 and TRBJ2-3; D not certain. CDR3 length equals 13 residues. CDR1 is SGHVS, CDR2 FNYEAQ, per germline. The V and J ends lost 3 bases and 1 base respectively, with 5 bases between them. The DNA of the CDR3 is TGTGCCAGCAGCTTTACCGGCACAGATACGCAGTATTTT. Protein sequence: CASSFTGTDTQYF.

The chain has TRBV6-1 and TRBJ1-5; no clear D gene. Trimming removed 8 bases at V and 4 bases at J, with 15 bases between. The CDR3 is 14 residues long. CDR1 and CDR2 (germline): MNHNS, SASEGT. The CDR3 region is CASEFQEGNQPQHF. CDR3 nucleotide sequence: TGTGCCAGCGAGTTTCAAGAAGGGAATCAGCCCCAGCATTTT.

The J gene is TRBJ2-5, the V gene TRBV5-1, with TRBD2 matching over 10 bases. CDR3 length: 14 residues. CDR1 is SGHRS, CDR2 YFSETQ, per germline. V lost 6 bases to trimming and J lost 4 bases; unmatched junction nucleotides: 6. This CDR3 reads CASKRLAGVETQYF. In DNA form, the CDR3 reads TGCGCCAGCAAACGTCTAGCGGGAGTAGAGACCCAGTACTTC. Full variable domain (missing parts from reference TRBV5-1 and TRBJ2-5): KAGVTQTPRYLIKTRGQQVTLSCSPISGHRSVSWYQQTPGQGLQFLFEYFSETQRNKGNFPGRFSGRQFSNSRSEMNVSTLELGDSALYLCASKRLAGVETQYFGPGTRLLVL.

The J gene is TRBJ2-3, the V gene TRBV28; unclear D gene. CDR1 and CDR2 (germline): MDHEN, SYDVKM. This CDR3 spans 14 amino acids. Trimming stripped 8 bases from V and 6 bases from J, with 18 bases between. The CDR3 reads CASGGSPGVDTQYF. For the CDR3, the DNA is TGTGCCAGCGGCGGTTCCCCAGGAGTTGATACGCAGTATTTT.

The chain has TRBV5-1 and TRBJ2-1; TRBD1 matches 7 bases. CDR3 size: 15 residues. Germline V gene lookup returns CDR1 SGHRS and CDR2 YFSETQ. V lost 7 bases to trimming and J lost 10 bases; unmatched junction nucleotides: 17. CDR3 sequence: CASGTTGDRVEEQFF. The CDR3 DNA sequence: TGCGCCAGCGGGACAACAGGGGATAGGGTAGAGGAGCAGTTCTTC.

This clone was seen once. This rearrangement joins TRBV21-1 to TRBJ2-7. TRBV21-1 is flagged as a pseudogene. The CDR3 loop spans 18 amino acids. CDR3 protein: CASSKALPQRGVVYEQYF. The CDR3 DNA reads as TGTGCCAGCAGCAAAGCGCTCCCCCAAAGAGGGGTGGTCTACGAGCAGTACTTC.